One TCR beta chain is described in this entry. Its antigen is not known. The V gene end was trimmed by 4 bases and the J gene end by 7 bases; junction bases not matched to a gene: 8. This CDR3 has 15 amino acids. Germline-derived CDR1 and CDR2 are SGHRS and YFSETQ. The sample originates from a study of cytomegalovirus exposure and HLA in healthy donors. Findings of the study overall: Donors were assumed by presence/absence analyses to have roughly uniform sequencing depth. The study designated 160 or so TCR beta chains cytomegalovirus-associated. Reports credit the classifier with highly specific, highly sensitive diagnosis of cytomegalovirus status. Most of the CMV-associated TCR beta chains (in a later analysis) appeared to be HLA-restricted.

It was with 60 Vbeta and 13 Jbeta primers that the PCR ran. Measured with immunoSEQ multiplex PCR; TCRdb has only the in-frame clones, and not every one. In the table there are 90,000 to 140,000 clones, around 86% of which are singletons. The source is a man aged 25-40 years in good health and CMV-seropositive. The rearrangement joins TRBV5-1 to TRBJ2-2; 9 bases match TRBD1. The sample consisted of PBMCs. In DNA, the CDR3 is TGCGCCAGCAGCCTTATGGGACAGGGTAACGGGGAGCTGTTTTTT. Translating gives CASSLMGQGNGELFF.